Only a few counts were recorded for the clone carrying this T cell receptor (beta chain). Its antigen is unknown. PCR primers comprised 60 Vbeta and 13 Jbeta primers. Sequencing was performed with immunoSEQ multiplex PCR; in TCRdb, only in-frame clones are kept and a portion is missing. The sample lists about 120,000 clones; 8.5% to 10% were seen once. This CDR3 is built from 15 residues. V shed 8 bases and J shed 5 bases, with 21 bases lying between them. Germline V gene lookup returns CDR1 MNHNS and CDR2 SASEGT. The sample comes from a study of cytomegalovirus exposure and HLA in healthy donors. Study results and limitations: Further analysis, carried out later, found HLA-associated TCR beta chains more clonally expanded than equally common other chains. Productive status was seen about 90% or about 30% of the time for most TCR beta V segments in an earlier analysis.

The sample consisted of PBMCs. This chain connects TRBV6-1 to TRBJ2-5; maybe TRBD1 (5 bases). This clonotype originated in a man aged 25-40 years in good health and CMV-seronegative. The DNA of the CDR3 is TGTGCCAGCTGGGGCGGCGGTCCTTCAGGGGAGACCCAGTACTTC. This codes for CASWGGGPSGETQYF.